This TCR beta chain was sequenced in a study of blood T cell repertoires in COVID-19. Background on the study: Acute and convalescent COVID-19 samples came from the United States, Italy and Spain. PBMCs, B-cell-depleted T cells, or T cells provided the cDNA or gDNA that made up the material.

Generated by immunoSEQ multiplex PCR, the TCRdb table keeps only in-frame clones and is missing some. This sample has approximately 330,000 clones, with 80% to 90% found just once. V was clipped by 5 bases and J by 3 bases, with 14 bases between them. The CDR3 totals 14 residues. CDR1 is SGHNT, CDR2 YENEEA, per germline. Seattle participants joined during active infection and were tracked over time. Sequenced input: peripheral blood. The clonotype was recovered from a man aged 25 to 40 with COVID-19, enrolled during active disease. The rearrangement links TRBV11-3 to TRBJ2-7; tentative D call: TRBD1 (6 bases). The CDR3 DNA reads TGTGCCAGCAGCCTGTTCGGACAGAGCTACGAGCAGTACTTC. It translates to CASSLFGQSYEQYF. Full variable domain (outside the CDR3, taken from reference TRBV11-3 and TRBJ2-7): EAGVVQSPRYKIIEKKQPVAFWCNPISGHNTLYWYLQNLGQGPELLIRYENEEAVDDSQLPKDRFSAERLKGVDSTLKIQPAELGDSAVYLCASSLFGQSYEQYFGPGTRLTVT.